A single sample is the source of the 18 T cell receptor beta chains below, sequenced in a study of early T cells in non-severe SARS-CoV-2 infection. TCRdb reprocessed the 5' RACE reads with MiXCR, giving one entry per CDR3 protein. This sample has around 26,000 distinct CDR3 sequences; less than 4.5% occur once, and the top ten carry 10% to 12%. Sequencing input: whole blood. The receptors were sampled from an adult who was a healthcare worker with PCR-confirmed SARS-CoV-2 infection or an uninfected control (not recorded which).

In this sample, this clonotype turned up a few times. The CDR3 sequence: CSARGRAGDTDTQYF. The CDR3 nucleotides are TGCAGTGCTAGAGGCCGTGCGGGAGACACAGATACGCAGTATTTT. The V gene is TRBV20-1, the J gene TRBJ2-3; TRBD2 matches 7 bases. In germline, CDR1 is DFQATT, CDR2 SNEGSKA (reference sequence). The CDR3 is made up of 15 amino acids. Trimming at V came to 1 base and at J to 2 bases, leaving 6 bases not matched to a gene.

This clonotype has at least ten counts. Here the CDR3 DNA reads TGTGCCAGCAGCCAAGCGGCGGGAACTAATGAAAAACTGTTTTTT. Amino acids: CASSQAAGTNEKLFF. The chain uses TRBV3-1 and TRBJ1-4; D gene uncertain. The V end lost 1 base, the J end lost 1 base, and 7 bases lay between the germline ends. This CDR3 is 15 amino acids long. Germline CDR1 is LGHDT and CDR2 is YNNKEL (reference sequence).

There are many counts of this clonotype. The J gene is TRBJ2-1, the V gene TRBV5-1; 9 bases line up with TRBD2. Germline V gene data show CDR1 as SGHRS and CDR2 as YFSETQ. This CDR3 is built from 16 residues. Trimming took 1 base from V and 10 from J; bases not matched to a gene: 12. The CDR3 DNA reads TGCGCCAGCAGCTTGCCCGGGACGGGACTAGCAGGAGAGCAGTTCTTC. Translating it yields CASSLPGTGLAGEQFF.

The V and J genes are TRBV20-1 and TRBJ2-2, with a weak D call TRBD2 (5 bases). The CDR3 is 14 residues long. Germline CDR1 is DFQATT and CDR2 is SNEGSKA (reference sequence). V gave up 8 bases and J gave up 7 bases, with 20 bases separating them. The CDR3 region is CSFRRTVRDGELFF. Here the CDR3 DNA reads TGCAGTTTCCGCCGGACTGTGCGTGACGGGGAGCTGTTTTTT.

This chain connects TRBV12-3 or TRBV12-4 to TRBJ2-7; the match to TRBD2 covers 8 bases. V was pared by 1 base and J by 7 bases, with 9 bases of the junction left unmatched. The CDR3 sequence is 15 residues long. The CDR3 loop is CASSLVSGLGWEQYF. The CDR3, as DNA: TGTGCCAGCAGTTTAGTCTCGGGACTAGGGTGGGAGCAGTACTTC.

This clonotype has a count of ten or more. V and J are TRBV18 and TRBJ2-7, with D tentatively TRBD1 (6 bases). V was shortened by 5 bases and J by 3 bases, with 23 bases between the two germline ends. The CDR3 extends over 17 amino acids. Germline assignment: CDR1 KGHSH and CDR2 LQKENI. CDR3 sequence: CASSSNTDSRFFYEQYV. CDR3 nucleotide sequence: TGTGCCAGCTCATCGAACACGGACAGTCGTTTTTTCTACGAGCAGTACGTC.

J is TRBJ1-5 and V is TRBV27; D is undetermined. This CDR3 comprises 13 residues. CDR1 MNHEY and CDR2 SMNVEV come from the germline V gene (reference sequence). Trimming removed 4 bases from V and 1 base from J, with 5 bases in between. This CDR3 is CASSYGSNQPQHF. CDR3 sequence (DNA): TGTGCCAGCAGTTATGGAAGCAATCAGCCCCAGCATTTT.

This clonotype was seen ten or more times. The CDR3 is CASSPVRQSQNNEQFF. The CDR3 bases are TGTGCCAGCAGCCCGGTCCGACAGAGCCAAAACAATGAGCAGTTCTTC. The J gene is TRBJ2-1, the V gene TRBV3-1; TRBD1 is a possible D gene (5 bases). The germline V and J ends were trimmed by 4 bases and 5 bases, with 18 bases remaining between them. Germline values: CDR1 LGHDT, CDR2 YNNKEL (reference sequence). The length of the CDR3 is 16 residues.

There are many counts of this clonotype. The CDR3 nucleotides are TGTGCCATCAGTGTCGGGACTAGGGTTTTTGAGCAGTTCTTC. Encoded protein: CAISVGTRVFEQFF. The V and J genes are TRBV10-3 and TRBJ2-1; 8 bases are shared with TRBD2. Germline V lookup: CDR1 ENHRY, CDR2 SYGVKD. This CDR3 spans 14 amino acids. Trimming took 4 bases from V and 9 from J; bases not matched to a gene: 8.

This clonotype was counted at least ten times. CDR3 sequence reads: CATPPGQGRNEQFF. For the CDR3, the DNA is TGTGCCACCCCCCCGGGACAGGGGCGGAATGAGCAGTTCTTC. The chain carries TRBV7-9 and TRBJ2-1; TRBD1 matches at 10 bases. Germline V CDR1 and CDR2: SEHNR, FQNEAQ (reference sequence). V dropped 10 bases and J dropped 7; count of bases not matched to a gene: 10. There are 14 residues in the CDR3.

This clonotype counts as medium-sized. The chain recombines TRBV20-1 with TRBJ2-6, with D possibly being TRBD1 (5 bases). Trimming shortened V by 3 bases and J by 0 bases, and 6 bases separated the two germline ends. This CDR3 has 14 residues. CDR1 and CDR2 from the germline V gene are DFQATT and SNEGSKA (reference sequence). DNA of the CDR3: TGCAGTGCTAGGACAGACTCTGGGGCCAACGTCCTGACTTTC. Protein product: CSARTDSGANVLTF.

This clonotype was counted many times. CDR3 sequence (DNA): TGTGCCAGCAGTTATGCTTACAATGAGCAGTTCTTC. Its translation: CASSYAYNEQFF. The chain links TRBV6-2 or TRBV6-3 to TRBJ2-1; D gene ambiguous. Germline CDR1 and CDR2: MNHEY and SVGEGT. V shed 3 bases and J shed 4 bases, with 4 bases lying between them. The length of the CDR3 is 12 residues.

The table lists this clonotype with many counts. This chain uses TRBV24-1 with TRBJ2-2; D gene unclear. Germline V lookup: CDR1 KGHDR, CDR2 SFDVKD. The germline V and J ends were trimmed by 4 bases and 4 bases, with 6 bases remaining between them. The CDR3 consists of 13 residues. The DNA of the CDR3 is TGTGCCACCAGTGAGCCGGCCACCGGGGAGCTGTTTTTT. Its protein is CATSEPATGELFF.

Many counts were recorded for this clonotype. In DNA, the CDR3 is TGCAGTGCTACAGCCCACCTGAACACTGAAGCTTTCTTT. This gives the protein CSATAHLNTEAFF. This chain links TRBV20-1 with TRBJ1-1; D is undetermined. V lost 4 bases and J 0 bases, leaving 9 bases between the germline ends. The germline gives CDR1 DFQATT, CDR2 SNEGSKA (reference sequence). The CDR3 spans 13 residues.

This clonotype was counted ten times or more. This rearrangement joins TRBV28 to TRBJ1-2; D is uncertain. This CDR3 is 15 amino acids long. Between the trimmed V and J ends, which lost 4 bases and 8 bases, there was a span of 20 bases. Germline assignment: CDR1 MDHEN and CDR2 SYDVKM. This chain's CDR3 is CASSSSGVGLTGYTF. The CDR3 DNA is TGTGCCAGCAGTTCTTCCGGCGTTGGGTTGACCGGCTACACCTTC.

This clonotype has ten or more counts. The rearrangement links TRBV7-6 to TRBJ2-3; unclear D gene. The germline V and J ends were trimmed by 4 bases and 4 bases, with 9 bases remaining between them. Germline assignment: CDR1 SGHVS and CDR2 FNYEAQ. This CDR3 is 13 amino acids long. In nucleotides, the CDR3 is TGTGCCAGCAGCTACGTCCCCGCAGATACGCAGTATTTT. Its protein product is CASSYVPADTQYF.

This clonotype was picked up many times. The CDR3 sequence: CSARGVGDTGELFF. CDR3 DNA sequence: TGCAGTGCTAGAGGGGTGGGGGACACCGGGGAGCTGTTTTTT. The chain carries TRBV20-1 and TRBJ2-2; either TRBD1 or TRBD2 may fit D (5 bases each). Germline V gives CDR1 DFQATT, CDR2 SNEGSKA (reference sequence). Trimming took 1 base from V and 3 from J, leaving 9 bases between them. This CDR3 is built from 14 residues.

This clonotype was counted between two and nine times. This chain connects TRBV11-2 to TRBJ2-2; 11 nucleotides agree with TRBD2. V shed 3 bases and J 2 bases; nucleotides not matched to a gene: 8. There are 18 residues in the CDR3. Germline V CDR1 and CDR2: SGHAT, FQNNGV. The CDR3 protein is CASSLGLAVKLNTGELFF. CDR3 DNA: TGTGCCAGCAGCTTGGGACTAGCGGTCAAACTTAACACCGGGGAGCTGTTTTTT.